This T cell receptor beta chain was captured by sequencing in a study of T-cell memory formation after mild COVID-19. The CDR3 spans 18 residues. Germline V gene sequence: CDR1 DFQATT, CDR2 SNEGSKA (reference sequence). Trimming stripped 1 base from V and 0 bases from J, with 19 bases between. MiXCR, run by TCRdb on the 5' RACE reads, gives a single entry per CDR3 protein. The sample holds under 200,000 distinct CDR3 sequences, roughly 28% seen once. Points from the study as a whole: Largely, contracting CD4+ clones fell within CM and EM, and contracting CD8+ clones within EMRA. The finding that pre-infection memory included some responding clones suggested that cross-reactive memory joined. Among clones peaking at day 37 in the second wave, SARS-CoV-2 specificity remained unconfirmed.

About this clonotype itself: Antigen specificity is unknown.

The receptor comes from an adult woman who had mild COVID-19 (a few samples of this study predate the infection). Cell type and time point are not known. Sequenced sample: PBMCs or a T cell subset sorted from them (not recorded which). The rearrangement links TRBV20-1 to TRBJ1-3; D gene unclear. The CDR3 DNA reads TGCAGTGCTAGAGGACGGCCGAACCCCGATCACTCTGGAAACACCATATATTTT. Translated, it gives CSARGRPNPDHSGNTIYF.